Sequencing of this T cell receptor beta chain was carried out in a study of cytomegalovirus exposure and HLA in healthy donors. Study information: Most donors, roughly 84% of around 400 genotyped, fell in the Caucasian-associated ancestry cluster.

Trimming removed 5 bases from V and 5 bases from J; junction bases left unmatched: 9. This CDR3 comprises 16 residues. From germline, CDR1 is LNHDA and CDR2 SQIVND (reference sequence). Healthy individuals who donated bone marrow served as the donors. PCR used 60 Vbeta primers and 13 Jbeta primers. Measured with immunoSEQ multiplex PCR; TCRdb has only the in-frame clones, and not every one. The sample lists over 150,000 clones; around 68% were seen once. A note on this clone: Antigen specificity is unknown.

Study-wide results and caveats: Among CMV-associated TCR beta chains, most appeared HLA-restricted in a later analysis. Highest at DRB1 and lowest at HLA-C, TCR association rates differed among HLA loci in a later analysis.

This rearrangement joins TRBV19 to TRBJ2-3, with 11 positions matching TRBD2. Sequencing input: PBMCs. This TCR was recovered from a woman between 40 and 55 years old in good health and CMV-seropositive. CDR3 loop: CASSVSGGAGRDTQYF. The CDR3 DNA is TGTGCCAGTAGTGTTAGCGGGGGGGCCGGGAGAGATACGCAGTATTTT.